This TCR beta chain was identified during a study of T cell responses to AZD1222 COVID-19 vaccine. Study outcomes and limitations: Repertoire sampling was restricted to post-peak T cell response timepoints. The reported proportion of spike-specific TCRs targeting unmutated variant regions was nearly half. Vaccine-associated CD4 TCRs ranged over spike, dominating at 160-218 and 743-854.

Comment on this clone: Its antigen is not known.

The protocol was immunoSEQ multiplex PCR, while the TCRdb copy is restricted to in-frame clones and leaves out a portion. The sample holds about 78,000 clones, almost 90% seen once. This clonotype was sampled from an adult who received the AZD1222 COVID-19 vaccine. The specimen was peripheral blood, collected 28 days after the second AZD1222 dose.

The CDR3 DNA is TGTGCCAGCAGCTTAGCTGGGGTCGATAGGGATACGCAGTATTTT. Its translation is CASSLAGVDRDTQYF. The rearrangement links TRBV9 to TRBJ2-3, with D uncertain. The CDR3 is 15 residues long. Germline CDR1 is SGDLS and CDR2 is YYNGEE. The germline V and J ends were trimmed by 4 bases and 6 bases, with 18 bases remaining between them.